The rows below give T cell receptor beta chains drawn from one sample of a study of technical replicates of blood from several donors. The table came from immunoSEQ multiplex PCR; TCRdb's copy has only in-frame clones and leaves some out. The data hold some 64,000 clones, with approximately 92% observed a single time. Sequencing was done on a sample of PBMCs. The receptors were gathered from a human donor in good health. Some clones in this sample may be carry-over from other donors' samples. The CDR3 runs from the conserved cysteine through the conserved F or W. Each record gives: V gene, CDR3 length, J gene, D gene, clone size, CDR3 DNA, CDR3 protein. D genes are given only for firm matches. The listing skips clone size in some rows; elsewhere it reads once, few, many or a size class.

TRBV4-1	17	TRBJ2-7	TRBD2	.	TGCGCCAGCAGCCAAGAGCCCGCCGGGCTAGCGGGAGCCGAGCAGTACTTC	CASSQEPAGLAGAEQYF
TRBV30	13	TRBJ2-3	.	.	TGTGCCTGGAGTTCGGGAAGCACAGATACGCAGTATTTT	CAWSSGSTDTQYF
TRBV30	17	TRBJ2-1	.	.	TGTGCCTGGAGTCCCCTGGGGGGGACAACCGTCTACAATGAGCAGTTCTTC	CAWSPLGGTTVYNEQFF
TRBV7-2	14	TRBJ1-2	TRBD1	.	TGTGCCAGCAGCTTAGGACAGGGGGAGTATGGCTACACCTTC	CASSLGQGEYGYTF
TRBV7-2	14	TRBJ1-1	TRBD1	.	TGTGCCAGCAGCTGGGGACAGGGGAACACTGAAGCTTTCTTT	CASSWGQGNTEAFF
TRBV5-1	14	TRBJ1-2	.	.	TGCGCCAGCAGCTTGTGGCAGGGACTTGGCGGCTACACCTTC	CASSLWQGLGGYTF
TRBV27	13	TRBJ2-5	.	once	TGTGCCAGCCCAAGTCAAGGGGTAGAGACCCAGTACTTC	CASPSQGVETQYF
TRBV19	15	TRBJ1-1	TRBD1	.	TGTGCCAGTAGTATAATAGATCGACAGGGGACTGAAGCTTTCTTT	CASSIIDRQGTEAFF
TRBV7-2	13	TRBJ2-5	.	once	TGTGCCAGCAGCTTCGACGGCGGGGAGGACCAGTACTTC	CASSFDGGEDQYF
TRBV7-9	15	TRBJ2-3	TRBD2	.	TGTGCCAGCAGCTCGGGACTAGCGGGAGCAGATACGCAGTATTTT	CASSSGLAGADTQYF
TRBV9	15	TRBJ2-1	TRBD2	.	TGTGCCAGCAGCGCGGGGGGAGCATCCTACAATGAGCAGTTCTTC	CASSAGGASYNEQFF
TRBV2	15	TRBJ2-5	TRBD1	.	TGTGCCAGCAGTGAAAGGGACAGGGTTGGCGAGACCCAGTACTTC	CASSERDRVGETQYF
TRBV5-6	17	TRBJ2-7	.	.	TGTGCCAGCAGCCCCCTTGGTGGGGCCCCTATCTCCTACGAGCAGTACTTC	CASSPLGGAPISYEQYF
TRBV27	17	TRBJ2-7	TRBD2	.	TGTGCCAGCAGTTTTGCAGGTCAGGCTAGCGGTTCCTACGAGCAGTACTTC	CASSFAGQASGSYEQYF
TRBV11-3	15	TRBJ1-1	TRBD1	.	TGTGCCAGCAGCTTAGGGGGACAGCGGAACACTGAAGCTTTCTTT	CASSLGGQRNTEAFF
TRBV5-4	13	TRBJ2-2	.	.	TGTGCCACCTCAGGATTCCGCACCGGGGAGCTGTTTTTT	CATSGFRTGELFF
TRBV6-5	14	TRBJ2-5	.	.	TGTGCCAGCAGTTACTCATATAACCAAGAGACCCAGTACTTC	CASSYSYNQETQYF
TRBV2	14	TRBJ2-2	TRBD1	.	TGTGCCAGCAGTGGGACAGGGGGAACCGGGGAGCTGTTTTTT	CASSGTGGTGELFF
TRBV2	19	TRBJ1-4	TRBD1	.	TGTGCCAGCAGCATTCCGCCAGGGGGAATAGCGGACTTCGATGAAAAACTGTTTTTT	CASSIPPGGIADFDEKLFF
TRBV5-8	17	TRBJ2-2	.	.	TGTGCCAAAATACAGGTAGCATCGAAAGTGGTAACCGGGGAGCTGTTTTTT	CAKIQVASKVVTGELFF
TRBV18	13	TRBJ1-6	.	.	TGTGCCGCTCGGTGGGGAGAAGATTCACCCCTCCACTTT	CAARWGEDSPLHF
TRBV6-5	14	TRBJ1-1	.	.	TGTGCCAGCAGTCTACGGATCGGGGGCACTGAAGCTTTCTTT	CASSLRIGGTEAFF
TRBV2	13	TRBJ2-5	.	.	TGTGCCAGCAGTGGGGAGTGGAGAGAGACCCAGTACTTC	CASSGEWRETQYF
TRBV5-1	15	TRBJ2-7	TRBD1	.	TGCGCCAGCAGCCGCGGATCGGGACAGGGAAACGAGCAGTACTTC	CASSRGSGQGNEQYF
TRBV4-2	17	TRBJ1-2	TRBD1	.	TGTGCCAGCAGCCACGGCAACCCCCGGGACAGAAACTATGGCTACACCTTC	CASSHGNPRDRNYGYTF
TRBV5-4	14	TRBJ2-7	TRBD1	.	TGTGCCAGCGCAGAAAAACAGGGGGCTTACGAGCAGTACTTC	CASAEKQGAYEQYF
TRBV15	15	TRBJ1-3	.	.	TGTGCCACCAGCAGAGACAGGGTCTCTGGAAACACCATATATTTT	CATSRDRVSGNTIYF
TRBV6-4	15	TRBJ2-7	TRBD2	once	TGTGCCCCCACGTCGCTAGCGGGAGGATCCTACGAGCAGTACTTC	CAPTSLAGGSYEQYF
TRBV11-2	16	TRBJ1-1	TRBD1	.	TGTGCCAGCAGCTTGGGGACAGGGGGAAGAAGAACTGAAGCTTTCTTT	CASSLGTGGRRTEAFF
TRBV7-2	13	TRBJ2-1	TRBD2	once	TGTGCCAGCAGCCTGGAGCGGGGGAATGAGCAGTTCTTC	CASSLERGNEQFF
TRBV30	14	TRBJ1-2	.	.	TGTGCCTGGAGCGGTGGAGGCGAAGACTATGGCTACACCTTC	CAWSGGGEDYGYTF
TRBV15	15	TRBJ2-3	.	.	TGTGCCACCAGCCGTAGCGGAAGGAGCACAGATACGCAGTATTTT	CATSRSGRSTDTQYF
TRBV5-8	12	TRBJ2-7	.	few	TGTGCCAGCAGCTTGTGGCGGGACGAGCAGTACTTC	CASSLWRDEQYF
TRBV2	15	TRBJ1-1	TRBD1	.	TGTGCCAGCAGTCGGGACAGGATGGGGATCACTGAAGCTTTCTTT	CASSRDRMGITEAFF
TRBV4-3	17	TRBJ2-2	.	.	TGCGCCAGCAGCCAAGATTTGGTACTACCCAACACCGGGGAGCTGTTTTTT	CASSQDLVLPNTGELFF
TRBV5-6	13	TRBJ2-5	TRBD1	few	TGTGCCAGCAGCAGAAACAGGGGGACGACCCAGTACTTC	CASSRNRGTTQYF
TRBV9	13	TRBJ2-7	.	.	TGTGCCAGCAGCGAATGGACTTTGGGCGAGCAGTACTTC	CASSEWTLGEQYF
TRBV10-3	14	TRBJ2-7	TRBD1	.	TGTGCCATCAGGACGACAGGGATCTCCTACGAGCAGTACTTC	CAIRTTGISYEQYF
TRBV14	14	TRBJ1-1	.	.	TGTGCCAGCAGCCAAGGTCGGTACGAGACTGAAGCTTTCTTT	CASSQGRYETEAFF
TRBV2	16	TRBJ2-3	.	.	TGTGCCAGCAGTGAAAATGGCAGACTAAGCACAGATACGCAGTATTTT	CASSENGRLSTDTQYF
TRBV4-1	19	TRBJ2-1	.	.	TGCGCCAGCAGCCAAAGTATACTCTCGAGGCGGGAAGGCTACAATGAGCAGTTCTTC	CASSQSILSRREGYNEQFF
TRBV5-1	15	TRBJ2-6	.	.	TGCGCCAGCAGCTTCGTTCCCTCTGGGGCCAACGTCCTGACTTTC	CASSFVPSGANVLTF